This T cell receptor (beta chain) was sequenced in a study of shared clonotypes between healthy human individuals. On the study more broadly: With ages of 18 to 49, the donors were two women and a few men. Per-donor plates numbered three CD4 naive, three CD4 memory, two CD8 naive and one CD8 memory. Overall study findings and caveats: Some clonotypes were shared by all four sorted-subset donors, while others were not shared. The non-shared ones had lower generation probabilities than the shared ones.

Comment on this clone: The antigen is not known.

This CDR3 has 11 residues. The V gene end was trimmed by 3 bases and the J gene end by 14 bases; junction bases not matched to a gene: 9. The V gene's germline CDR1 is GTSNPN and CDR2 SVGIG (reference sequence). As defined, naive CD8 cells were CD45RO-negative and positively selected for CCR7, with terminally differentiated effector memory CD45RA+ cells excluded. Sorted subsets were amplified in replicate PCRs using approximately 200 ng DNA, approximately 30,000 T cell genomes. TCRdb keeps only in-frame clones here, not all; method: immunoSEQ multiplex PCR. Of under 2,000,000 clones listed, approximately 94% are singletons.

Input material: naive CD8+ T cells sorted from blood. The clonotype originates from a man younger than 30 in good health. The chain links TRBV30 to TRBJ2-5, with 7 bases aligning to TRBD1. As DNA, the CDR3 is TGTGCCTGGAGGATCTCGGGACAGTACTACTTC. Protein sequence: CAWRISGQYYF. Full variable domain (remainder filled in from reference TRBV30 and TRBJ2-5): SQTIHQWPATLVQPVGSPLSLECTVEGTSNPNLYWYRQAAGRGLQLLFYSVGIGQISSEVPQNLSASRPQDRQFILSSKKLLLSDSGFYLCAWRISGQYYFGPGTRLLVL.